This T cell receptor (beta chain) was sequenced for a study of cytomegalovirus exposure and HLA in healthy donors. As for this clone: Its antigen is unidentified.

Unmatched junction bases numbered 4, after V lost 0 bases and J lost 6 bases. This CDR3 has 14 amino acids. Looked up from germline, CDR1 is SGHDT and CDR2 is YYEEEE. Use of 60 Vbeta and 13 Jbeta primers characterized the PCR. TCRdb keeps only in-frame clones here, not all; method: immunoSEQ multiplex PCR. Altogether 150,000 or so clones are present, 65% to 80% being singletons, with the ten largest covering about 13%. Broader study findings: Analyzed later, association rates of TCRs varied across HLA loci, with DRB1 most and HLA-C fewest.

Sequencing was carried out using PBMCs. The rearrangement joins TRBV5-6 to TRBJ2-5, with 8 bases matching TRBD1. This receptor was identified in a man aged 35 to 55 in good health and CMV-seropositive. This CDR3 is CASSLGQGRKTQYF. CDR3 coding DNA: TGTGCCAGCAGCTTGGGACAGGGGAGGAAGACCCAGTACTTC.